This TCR beta chain was sequenced during a study of early stage breast cancer tumors. Study results and limitations: Functional markers like CD4, CD8 and FOXP3 were missed in bulk sequencing.

For this clone: What it binds is not known.

Germline CDR1 reads SNHLY; CDR2 reads FYNNEI. The CDR3 spans 14 residues. V was clipped by 7 bases and J by 8 bases; unmatched bases: 9. Clones were sequenced by immunoSEQ multiplex PCR, and TCRdb holds only the in-frame ones, with some missing. The data show tens of thousands of clones, with 85% to 95% seen just once and around 5% held by the top ten. The receptor comes from a person aged 65-85 years with breast cancer. The sample comprised blood. The V call is TRBV2, the J call TRBJ1-1; 11 bases align to TRBD1. CDR3 coding DNA: TGTGCCAGCAAGACGGACAGGGGGCTAGGGGAAGCTTTCTTT. It specifies CASKTDRGLGEAFF.